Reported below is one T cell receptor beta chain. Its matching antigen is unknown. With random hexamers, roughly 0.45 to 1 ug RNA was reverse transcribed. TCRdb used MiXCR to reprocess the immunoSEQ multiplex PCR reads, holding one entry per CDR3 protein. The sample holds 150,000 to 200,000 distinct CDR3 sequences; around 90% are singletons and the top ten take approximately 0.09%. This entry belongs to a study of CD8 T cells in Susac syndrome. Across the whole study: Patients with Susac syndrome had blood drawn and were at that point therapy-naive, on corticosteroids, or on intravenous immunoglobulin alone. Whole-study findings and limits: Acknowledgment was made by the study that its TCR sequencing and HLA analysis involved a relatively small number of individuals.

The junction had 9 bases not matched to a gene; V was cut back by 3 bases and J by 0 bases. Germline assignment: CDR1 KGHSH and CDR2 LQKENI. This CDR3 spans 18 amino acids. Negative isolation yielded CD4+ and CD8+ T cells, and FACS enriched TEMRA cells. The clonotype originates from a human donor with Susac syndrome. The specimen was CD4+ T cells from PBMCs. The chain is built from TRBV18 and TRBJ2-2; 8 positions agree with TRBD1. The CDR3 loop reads CASSPFVGQGTNTGELFF. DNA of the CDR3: TGTGCCAGCTCACCTTTCGTTGGACAGGGCACGAACACCGGGGAGCTGTTTTTT.